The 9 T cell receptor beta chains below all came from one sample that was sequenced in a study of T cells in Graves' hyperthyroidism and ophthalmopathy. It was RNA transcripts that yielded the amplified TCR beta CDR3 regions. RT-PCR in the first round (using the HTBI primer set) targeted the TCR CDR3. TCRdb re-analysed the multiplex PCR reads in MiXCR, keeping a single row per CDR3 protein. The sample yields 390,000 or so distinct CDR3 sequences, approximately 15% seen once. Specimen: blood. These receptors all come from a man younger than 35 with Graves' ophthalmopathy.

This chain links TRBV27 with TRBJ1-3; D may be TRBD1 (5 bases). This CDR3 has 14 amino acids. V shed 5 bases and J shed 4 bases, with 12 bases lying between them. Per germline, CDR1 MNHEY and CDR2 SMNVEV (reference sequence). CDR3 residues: CASSTRAAGNTIYF. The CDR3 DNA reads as TGTGCCAGCAGTACCAGGGCGGCGGGAAACACCATATATTTT.

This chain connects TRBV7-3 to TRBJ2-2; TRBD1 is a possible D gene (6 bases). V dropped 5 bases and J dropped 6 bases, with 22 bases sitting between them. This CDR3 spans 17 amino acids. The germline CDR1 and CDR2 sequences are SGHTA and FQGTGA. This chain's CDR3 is CASSSSQGPNRPGELFF. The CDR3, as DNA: TGTGCCAGCAGCAGTTCACAGGGACCTAACAGACCCGGGGAGCTGTTTTTT.

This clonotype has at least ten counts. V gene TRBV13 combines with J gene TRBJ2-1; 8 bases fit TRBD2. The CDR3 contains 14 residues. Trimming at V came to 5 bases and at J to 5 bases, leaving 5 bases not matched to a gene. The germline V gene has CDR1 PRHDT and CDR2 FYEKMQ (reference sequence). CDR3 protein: CASSPGTRDNEQFF. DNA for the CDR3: TGTGCCAGCAGCCCCGGGACTAGGGACAATGAGCAGTTCTTC.

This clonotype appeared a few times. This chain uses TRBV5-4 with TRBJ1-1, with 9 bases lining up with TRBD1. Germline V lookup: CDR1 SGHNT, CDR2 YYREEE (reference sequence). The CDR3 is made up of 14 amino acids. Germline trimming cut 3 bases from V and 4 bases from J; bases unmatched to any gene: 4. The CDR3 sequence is CASSSKDRGTEAFF. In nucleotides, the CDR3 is TGTGCCAGCAGCTCCAAGGACAGGGGCACTGAAGCTTTCTTT. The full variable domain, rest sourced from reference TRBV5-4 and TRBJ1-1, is ETGVTQSPTHLIKTRGQQVTLRCSSQSGHNTVSWYQQALGQGPQFIFQYYREEENGRGNFPPRFSGLQFPNYSSELNVNALELDDSALYLCASSSKDRGTEAFFGQGTRLTVV.

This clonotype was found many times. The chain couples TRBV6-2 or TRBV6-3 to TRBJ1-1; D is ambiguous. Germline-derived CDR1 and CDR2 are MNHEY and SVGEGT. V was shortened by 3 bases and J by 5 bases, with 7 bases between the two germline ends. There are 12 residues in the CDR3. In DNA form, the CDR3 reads TGTGCCAGCAGTTATAAGTGGACTGAAGCTTTCTTT. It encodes CASSYKWTEAFF.

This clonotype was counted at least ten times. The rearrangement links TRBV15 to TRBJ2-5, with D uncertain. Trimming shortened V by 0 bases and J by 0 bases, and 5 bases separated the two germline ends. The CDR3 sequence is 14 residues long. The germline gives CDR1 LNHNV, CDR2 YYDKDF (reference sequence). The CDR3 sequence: CATSRDYHQETQYF. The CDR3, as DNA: TGTGCCACCAGCAGAGATTACCACCAAGAGACCCAGTACTTC.

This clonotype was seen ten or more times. The CDR3 is CASSQRGTGGYEQYF. The CDR3 nucleotides read TGTGCCAGCAGCCAAAGGGGGACAGGTGGATACGAGCAGTACTTC. V usage is TRBV3-1 and J usage is TRBJ2-7; 8 positions match TRBD1. Germline lookup yields CDR1 LGHDT and CDR2 YNNKEL (reference sequence). Trimming removed 2 bases from V and 4 bases from J; junction bases left unmatched: 7. This CDR3 is built from 15 residues.

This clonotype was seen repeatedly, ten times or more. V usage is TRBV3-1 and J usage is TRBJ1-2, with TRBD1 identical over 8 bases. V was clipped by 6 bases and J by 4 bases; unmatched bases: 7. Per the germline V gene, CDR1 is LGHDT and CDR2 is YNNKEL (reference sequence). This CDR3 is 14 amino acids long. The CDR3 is CASRTPGQAYGYTF. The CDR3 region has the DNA TGTGCCAGCAGGACTCCGGGACAGGCCTATGGCTACACCTTC.

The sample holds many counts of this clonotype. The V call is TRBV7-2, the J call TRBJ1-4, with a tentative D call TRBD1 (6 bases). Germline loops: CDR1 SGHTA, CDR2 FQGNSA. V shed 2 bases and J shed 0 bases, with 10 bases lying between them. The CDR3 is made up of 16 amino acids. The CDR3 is CASSLRGGSTNEKLFF. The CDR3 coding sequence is TGTGCCAGCAGCTTAAGAGGGGGATCAACTAATGAAAAACTGTTTTTT. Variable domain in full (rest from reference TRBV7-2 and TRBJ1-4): GAGVSQSPSNKVTEKGKDVELRCDPISGHTALYWYRQSLGQGLEFLIYFQGNSAPDKSGLPSDRFSAERTGGSVSTLTIQRTQQEDSAVYLCASSLRGGSTNEKLFFGSGTQLSVL.